A selection of T cell receptor beta chains follows, all from one sample in a study of blood T cells in healthy people across ages. MiXCR, applied by TCRdb to the 5' RACE reads, yields one record per CDR3 protein. There are about 1,400,000 distinct CDR3 sequences in the sample; approximately 59% occur only once, and under 8.5% lies in the top ten. The sample comprised blood. Every receptor here comes from a man aged 18 to 30 in good health. The conserved cysteine and the conserved F or W are not part of the CDR3 here. D genes are given only for firm matches. Only some rows state a clone size, as once, few, many or a class for expanded clones.

TRBJ2-7	TRBD2	TRBV4-1	once	ASSQLAGGSFEQY
.	TRBD2	TRBV20-1	few	SAVKTSGTYEQY
TRBJ2-1	TRBD2	TRBV7-2	few	ASSLAVSSGSYNEQF
TRBJ2-3	.	TRBV6-2/TRBV6-3	.	ASSLRQDPDPLGADTQY
TRBJ2-1	TRBD2	TRBV6-5	.	ASSYSISGGPYEQF
TRBJ2-1	TRBD2	TRBV28	.	ASRPRIGGASYNEQF
TRBJ1-5	.	TRBV5-6	few	ASSLSGTTNQPQH
TRBJ2-1	.	TRBV6-5	few	ASSYEGGAGEQF
TRBJ2-7	TRBD1	TRBV5-6	few	ASSLGGQGVYEQY
TRBJ2-4	TRBD2	TRBV10-3	few	AISESTGTSVGQY
TRBJ2-1	.	TRBV29-1	.	SVEGQGGDEQF
TRBJ2-1	.	TRBV29-1	few	SVQGWGNEQF
TRBJ1-5	.	TRBV7-2	.	ASSLVSGRSNQPQH
TRBJ1-4	.	TRBV7-2	.	ASSHDGNNEKLF
TRBJ2-7	TRBD1	TRBV20-1	.	SARVGTGRGYEQY
TRBJ2-1	.	TRBV6-5	.	ASMGPKANEQF
TRBJ1-4	TRBD1	TRBV20-1	.	SARDTRDRSSEKLF
TRBJ2-1	TRBD1	TRBV6-2/TRBV6-3	few	ASGQGGGEQF
TRBJ2-7	.	TRBV4-1	.	ASSLPARGTVSYEQY
TRBJ1-4	.	TRBV4-2	.	ASSQESGHPNEKLF
TRBJ2-1	.	TRBV7-9	.	ASTKSHNEQF
TRBJ2-1	TRBD1	TRBV7-2	.	ASSLAQRQGRLQF
TRBJ1-2	.	TRBV4-2	.	ASSQEGGRPNGYT
TRBJ2-1	.	TRBV29-1	.	SAWGQTNEQF
TRBJ1-5	.	TRBV6-1	.	ASSDGIGGRGDQPQH
TRBJ2-2	.	TRBV4-1	.	ASSREAPTGELF